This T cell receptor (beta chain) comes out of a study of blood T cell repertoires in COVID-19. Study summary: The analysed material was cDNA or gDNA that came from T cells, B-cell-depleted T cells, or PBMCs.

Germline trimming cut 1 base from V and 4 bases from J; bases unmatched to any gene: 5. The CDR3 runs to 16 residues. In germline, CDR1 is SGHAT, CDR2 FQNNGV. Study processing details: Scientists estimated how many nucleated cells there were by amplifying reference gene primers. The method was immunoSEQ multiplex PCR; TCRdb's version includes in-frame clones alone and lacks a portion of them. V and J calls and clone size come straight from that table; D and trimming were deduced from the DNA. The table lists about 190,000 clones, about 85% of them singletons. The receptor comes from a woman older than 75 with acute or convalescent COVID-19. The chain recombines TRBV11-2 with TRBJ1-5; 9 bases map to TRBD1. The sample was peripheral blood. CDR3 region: CASSLGTGVRNQPQHF. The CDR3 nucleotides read TGTGCCAGCAGCTTAGGGACAGGGGTCCGAAATCAGCCCCAGCATTTT. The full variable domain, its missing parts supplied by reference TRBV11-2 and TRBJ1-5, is EAGVAQSPRYKIIEKRQSVAFWCNPISGHATLYWYQQILGQGPKLLIQFQNNGVVDDSQLPKDRFSAERLKGVDSTLKIQPAKLEDSAVYLCASSLGTGVRNQPQHFGDGTRLSIL.